These 26 T cell receptor beta chains were all obtained from the same sample, sequenced in a study of cytomegalovirus exposure and HLA in healthy donors. Amplification used 60 Vbeta primers and 13 Jbeta primers. The table came from immunoSEQ multiplex PCR; TCRdb's copy has only in-frame clones and leaves some out. The table records 95,000 to 100,000 clones, around 80% of them present only once. The sample comprised PBMCs. These receptors were obtained from a woman aged 60-70 years in good health and CMV-seronegative.

This clone was recorded only once. The rearrangement joins TRBV25-1 to TRBJ2-3, with TRBD1 identical over 11 bases. The CDR3 spans 16 residues. The germline V gene encodes CDR1 MGHDK and CDR2 SYGVNS. Trimming at V came to 8 bases and at J to 4 bases, leaving 11 bases not matched to a gene. The CDR3 protein is CASQEGTGGLADTQYF. The CDR3, as DNA: TGTGCCAGCCAGGAAGGGACAGGGGGTCTGGCAGATACGCAGTATTTT.

The V call is TRBV7-9, the J call TRBJ2-5, with a tentative D call TRBD1 (5 bases). Germline V gives CDR1 SEHNR, CDR2 FQNEAQ (reference sequence). This CDR3 has 17 residues. V lost 1 base and J lost 2, with 17 bases in between. The CDR3 region is CASSLDPRTSIQETQYF. For the CDR3, the DNA is TGTGCCAGCAGCTTAGACCCCCGGACATCGATACAAGAGACCCAGTACTTC.

The CDR3 sequence is CASSSPGGMNTEAFF. The CDR3 DNA is TGTGCCAGCAGTTCCCCGGGGGGGATGAACACTGAAGCTTTCTTT. The rearrangement links TRBV6-5 to TRBJ1-1; perhaps TRBD1 as D (5 bases). Germline V gene sequence: CDR1 MNHEY, CDR2 SVGAGI. Trimming shortened V by 4 bases and J by 0 bases, and 12 bases separated the two germline ends. CDR3 size: 15 residues.

The chain employs TRBV4-3 and TRBJ1-4, with TRBD1 identical over 8 bases. CDR3 length equals 16 residues. Germline-derived CDR1 and CDR2 are LGHNA and YSLEER. The V gene end was trimmed by 3 bases and the J gene end by 2 bases; junction bases not matched to a gene: 5. The CDR3 protein is CASSHYRGYTNEKLFF. CDR3 sequence (DNA): TGCGCCAGCAGCCATTACAGGGGGTACACTAATGAAAAACTGTTTTTT.

V is TRBV6-1 and J is TRBJ2-7, with D possibly matching TRBD1 (5 bases). The CDR3 is 14 residues long. CDR1 is MNHNS, CDR2 SASEGT, per germline. Between the trimmed V and J ends, which lost 10 bases and 0 bases, there was a span of 16 bases. As DNA, the CDR3 is TGTGCCACCCAGTTGGACACGAGCTCCTACGAGCAGTACTTC. Its protein is CATQLDTSSYEQYF.

The rearrangement joins TRBV5-6 to TRBJ1-2, with TRBD1 identical over 12 bases. The V segment lost 5 bases and the J segment 8 bases; nucleotides outside the gene matches: 19. Germline CDR1 reads SGHDT; CDR2 reads YYEEEE. The CDR3 consists of 18 residues. The CDR3 protein is CASSPAPGQGALRGGYTF. Written as DNA, the CDR3 is TGTGCCAGCAGTCCCGCACCGGGACAGGGGGCTCTCCGGGGGGGCTACACCTTC.

This chain connects TRBV5-1 to TRBJ2-3, with D tentatively TRBD1 (6 bases). The V gene lost 0 bases and the J gene lost 5 bases, with 10 bases spanning the gap. The CDR3 sequence is 14 residues long. Germline CDR1 SGHRS, CDR2 YFSETQ. The CDR3 protein is CASSLGTGQDTQYF. For the CDR3, the DNA is TGCGCCAGCAGCTTGGGAACAGGGCAAGATACGCAGTATTTT.

The V call is TRBV4-1, the J call TRBJ2-7; 9 bases agree with TRBD1. CDR1 is MGHRA, CDR2 YSYEKL, per germline. Unmatched junction bases numbered 4, after V lost 0 bases and J lost 1 base. This CDR3 spans 16 amino acids. CDR3 nucleotide sequence: TGCGCCAGCAGCCAAGACCCAGGGACAGGGTCCTACGAGCAGTACTTC. Translated, it gives CASSQDPGTGSYEQYF.

The V call is TRBV5-1, the J call TRBJ2-7; TRBD1 is a possible D gene (6 bases). Germline V lookup: CDR1 SGHRS, CDR2 YFSETQ. V lost 0 bases, J lost 9 bases, and 13 bases lay in between. The CDR3 runs 13 residues. The CDR3 loop reads CASSLEQGTSQYF. CDR3 in DNA: TGCGCCAGCAGCTTGGAACAGGGAACGTCGCAGTACTTC.

J is TRBJ2-7 and V is TRBV7-2; no clear D gene. V was trimmed by 1 base and J by 0 bases, leaving 16 bases between them. CDR1 and CDR2 from the germline V gene are SGHTA and FQGNSA. The CDR3 runs 17 residues. CDR3 in amino acids: CASSLEHAWSNSYEQYF. CDR3 DNA sequence: TGTGCCAGCAGCTTAGAGCACGCCTGGTCTAACTCCTACGAGCAGTACTTC.

The chain is built from TRBV5-1 and TRBJ2-3; D not certain. Germline lookup yields CDR1 SGHRS and CDR2 YFSETQ. CDR3 size: 14 residues. Trimming pared 1 base from V and 2 bases from J, leaving 8 bases between. CDR3 loop: CASSLSPFTDTQYF. The CDR3 DNA reads TGCGCCAGCAGCTTGAGCCCATTCACAGATACGCAGTATTTT.

This clone was seen only a few times. The genes are TRBV15 and TRBJ1-2; perhaps TRBD1 as D (6 bases). This CDR3 spans 15 amino acids. Trimming cost V 0 bases and J 6 bases, with 14 bases left between them. Per the germline V gene, CDR1 is LNHNV and CDR2 is YYDKDF (reference sequence). The CDR3 bases are TGTGCCACCAGCAGAGATTTAGGCCCAGGGGATGGCTACACCTTC. As protein: CATSRDLGPGDGYTF.

The chain couples TRBV29-1 to TRBJ2-1; 15 bases are shared with TRBD2. CDR1 SQVTM and CDR2 ANQGSEA come from the germline V gene. J lost 9 bases, V lost 2 bases, and 8 bases had no gene match. This CDR3 is 16 amino acids long. The CDR3 region has the DNA TGCAGCGTTGAAAGGACTAGCGGGAGGGGGTTGAGTGAGCAGTTCTTC. Translated: CSVERTSGRGLSEQFF.

This rearrangement joins TRBV11-3 to TRBJ2-5; D not certain. The CDR3 totals 12 residues. Deletions cut 5 bases from V and 5 bases from J, with 9 bases between. Germline V gives CDR1 SGHNT, CDR2 YENEEA. The CDR3 sequence: CASSAASETQYF. CDR3 bases: TGTGCCAGCAGCGCGGCCTCGGAGACCCAGTACTTC. Based on the CDR3 plus reference TRBV11-3 and TRBJ2-5, the full variable domain is EAGVVQSPRYKIIEKKQPVAFWCNPISGHNTLYWYLQNLGQGPELLIRYENEEAVDDSQLPKDRFSAERLKGVDSTLKIQPAELGDSAVYLCASSAASETQYFGPGTRLLVL.

A single count supports this clone. The gene calls are TRBV27 and TRBJ1-6; D remains unclear. Trimming took 3 bases from V and 10 from J, leaving 10 bases between them. Germline assignment: CDR1 MNHEY and CDR2 SMNVEV (reference sequence). The CDR3 is 13 residues long. The CDR3 protein is CASSLFISSPLHF. The CDR3 DNA is TGTGCCAGCAGTTTGTTCATTAGCTCACCCCTCCACTTT.

This chain links TRBV6-5 with TRBJ2-7; TRBD1 aligns across 11 bases. CDR3 length: 15 residues. Germline V gene sequence: CDR1 MNHEY, CDR2 SVGAGI. The trim removed 8 bases at V and 5 bases at J, leaving 11 bases unmatched. CDR3 sequence reads: CASQGLDRGLDEQYF. Written as DNA, the CDR3 is TGTGCCAGCCAGGGACTGGACAGGGGGCTCGACGAGCAGTACTTC.

The V and J genes are TRBV2 and TRBJ2-5; no reliable D call. The CDR3 runs 12 residues. The germline V and J ends were trimmed by 5 bases and 3 bases, with 7 bases remaining between them. Germline V gene data show CDR1 as SNHLY and CDR2 as FYNNEI. For the CDR3, the DNA is TGTGCCAGCAGTCTCTTAAAAGAGACCCAGTACTTC. This gives the protein CASSLLKETQYF.

The rearrangement uses TRBV14 and TRBJ2-1, with 7 positions matching TRBD2. CDR3 size: 14 residues. The ends lost 5 bases at V and 9 bases at J; junction bases unmatched: 10. The germline V gene has CDR1 SGHDN and CDR2 FVKESK. CDR3 residues: CASSIRTSSGEQFF. CDR3 bases: TGTGCCAGCAGCATAAGGACTAGTTCTGGTGAGCAGTTCTTC.

In this sample, this clone turned up once. The V call is TRBV19, the J call TRBJ1-4, with D possibly matching TRBD1 (5 bases). V lost 3 bases to trimming and J lost 2 bases, with 7 bases between them. The germline V gene has CDR1 LNHDA and CDR2 SQIVND (reference sequence). This CDR3 spans 14 amino acids. The CDR3 sequence is CASSIRQTNEKLFF. CDR3 bases: TGTGCCAGTAGTATTCGACAGACTAATGAAAAACTGTTTTTT.

The chain couples TRBV7-8 to TRBJ1-1, with 7 bases fitting TRBD1. The CDR3 sequence is 14 residues long. The J segment lost 4 bases and the V segment lost 3 bases, leaving 5 bases of the junction unmatched. CDR1 and CDR2 from the germline V gene are SGHVS and FQNEAQ. DNA of the CDR3: TGTGCCAGCAGCTTCACAGGGGAGACCACTGAAGCTTTCTTT. Translation: CASSFTGETTEAFF.

This clone was seen a single time. V gene TRBV5-6 combines with J gene TRBJ2-3; 11 bases map to TRBD2. The V gene end was trimmed by 1 base and the J gene end by 3 bases; junction bases not matched to a gene: 4. This CDR3 has 16 residues. Germline V lookup: CDR1 SGHDT, CDR2 YYEEEE. CDR3 sequence: CASSLLTSGRTDTQYF. The DNA of the CDR3 is TGTGCCAGCAGCTTGCTTACTAGCGGGAGAACAGATACGCAGTATTTT.

This clone was seen just once. For the CDR3, the DNA is TGTGCCAGCAGCGCAACCGGGAATCAGCCCCAGCATTTT. This translates into CASSATGNQPQHF. The J gene is TRBJ1-5, the V gene TRBV7-2; D is ambiguous. The CDR3 runs to 13 residues. The ends were cut back, 5 bases at V and 4 bases at J, with 9 bases in the middle. Germline V gives CDR1 SGHTA, CDR2 FQGNSA.

The chain joins TRBV28 to TRBJ1-1, with a tentative D call TRBD1 (5 bases). The CDR3 extends over 13 amino acids. V lost 6 bases and J lost 8, with 16 bases in between. Germline V gene sequence: CDR1 MDHEN, CDR2 SYDVKM. The CDR3 loop is CASSPGAPKEAFF. CDR3 sequence (DNA): TGTGCCAGCAGCCCTGGGGCACCCAAAGAAGCTTTCTTT.

This clone was recorded a few times. This sequence joins TRBV9 and TRBJ1-2, with 9 bases fitting TRBD1. The CDR3 consists of 18 residues. J lost 6 bases, V lost 4 bases, and 19 bases had no gene match. CDR1 is SGDLS, CDR2 YYNGEE, per germline. Written as DNA, the CDR3 is TGTGCCAGCAGCACCTCAAGAGTGGACAGGGGTCTTTCCCATGGCTACACCTTC. This gives the protein CASSTSRVDRGLSHGYTF.

In regard to this clone: One junction end does not reproduce the germline sequence, and a read error may be involved. This rearrangement joins TRBV29-1 to TRBJ2-2; D might be TRBD1 (5 bases). The CDR3 is 13 residues long. Germline loops: CDR1 SQVTM, CDR2 ANQGSEA. The CDR3 DNA sequence: TGCAGCGTTCAGGGCCAGAACGCCGGGGAGCTGTTTTTT. Translated, it gives CSVQGQNAGELFF.

This clone has more than one count but fewer than ten. The rearrangement uses TRBV2 and TRBJ2-3; 9 nucleotides align to TRBD2. This CDR3 is 13 amino acids long. Trimming at V came to 9 bases and at J to 4 bases, leaving 5 bases not matched to a gene. From germline, CDR1 is SNHLY and CDR2 FYNNEI. Written as DNA, the CDR3 is TGTGCCAGTATAGCGGGGGCTGCAGATACGCAGTATTTT. As protein: CASIAGAADTQYF.